This is a list of T cell receptor beta chains from one sample in a study of shared clonotypes between healthy human individuals. The repertoire was sequenced with immunoSEQ multiplex PCR; TCRdb's copy has only in-frame clones and lacks some. The sample carries over a million clones, around 74% recorded once. Sample: memory CD4+ T cells sorted from blood. The receptors derive from a man between 18 and 29 years old in good health. Each CDR3 is given with its conserved first and last residue. A D gene is named only where the DNA matches it firmly. The size field is filled for only some rows; it gives once, few, many or a size class.

V gene,J gene,clone size,D gene,CDR3 DNA,CDR3 protein
TRBV9,TRBJ2-5,.,.,TGTGCCAGCAGCGTATTAGGGACTTACAAAGAGACCCAGTACTTC,CASSVLGTYKETQYF
TRBV7-2,TRBJ1-2,.,.,TGTGCCAGCAGCTTTTCCGTTGGCGGCTACACCTTC,CASSFSVGGYTF
TRBV7-8,TRBJ1-5,.,.,TGTGCCAGCAGCTTAGCAGGGCAGAGCAATCAGCCCCAGCATTTT,CASSLAGQSNQPQHF
TRBV4-1,TRBJ2-3,.,.,TGCGCCAGCAGCCAAGGAGGGCTAGGGACAGATACGCAGTATTTT,CASSQGGLGTDTQYF
TRBV9,TRBJ2-2,.,TRBD1,TGTGCCAGCAGCCCAAGGGGACAGGGGGCGAACACCGGGGAGCTGTTTTTT,CASSPRGQGANTGELFF
TRBV27,TRBJ2-5,.,TRBD2,TGTGCCAGCAGTTTATCTCTCAGCGGGGGGATACACCAAGAGACCCAGTACTTC,CASSLSLSGGIHQETQYF
TRBV5-1,TRBJ2-5,.,TRBD1,TGCGCCAGCAGCTTGGTGCGACAGGGGAGCAGGACCCAGTACTTC,CASSLVRQGSRTQYF
TRBV5-1,TRBJ2-3,.,.,TGCGCCAGCAGCTTCGGGCGATCCGCGGGCACAGATACGCAGTATTTT,CASSFGRSAGTDTQYF
TRBV28,TRBJ1-6,once,TRBD1,TGTGCCAGCACTAGACAGGGGGCGGATTCACCCCTCCACTTT,CASTRQGADSPLHF
TRBV5-4,TRBJ1-6,.,TRBD1,TGTGCCAGCAGCTTGGACAGGGGGTCCTATAATTCACCCCTCCACTTT,CASSLDRGSYNSPLHF
TRBV18,TRBJ1-2,.,TRBD1,TGTGCCAGCTCACCAGGACAGGGGTCTAACTATGGCTACACCTTC,CASSPGQGSNYGYTF
TRBV18,TRBJ1-1,few,.,TGTGCCAGCTCACCCAACTTGAACACTGAAGCTTTCTTT,CASSPNLNTEAFF
TRBV5-1,TRBJ2-1,.,.,TGCGCCAGCAGCTTGGAAGGAGGGGGCGCAGGCTCCCGCCGTGAGCAGTTCTTC,CASSLEGGGAGSRREQFF
TRBV27,TRBJ1-2,.,.,TGTGCCAGCAAAAGAGGAGGGAGGGGTGGCTACACCTTC,CASKRGGRGGYTF
TRBV7-2,TRBJ2-7,.,TRBD1,TGTGCCAGCAGCCCCGGGACAGGGGCCTTTAGCTCCTACGAGCAGTACTTC,CASSPGTGAFSSYEQYF
TRBV7-9,TRBJ1-1,few,.,TGTGCCAGCAGCATACAGGGAGTCGCTGAAGCTTTCTTT,CASSIQGVAEAFF
TRBV23-1,TRBJ1-5,.,.,TGCGCCAGCAGTCAGGGGCTCCATCAGCCCCAGCATTTT,CASSQGLHQPQHF
TRBV9,TRBJ2-3,.,TRBD2,TGTGCCAGCAGCCCCCCTAGCGGGGGAGGAGGCACAGATACGCAGTATTTT,CASSPPSGGGGTDTQYF
TRBV5-4,TRBJ2-5,.,TRBD2,TGTGCCAGCAGCTTGGGTGGTCTAGCGGGGGGTGGGGAGACCCAGTACTTC,CASSLGGLAGGGETQYF
TRBV10-2,TRBJ2-5,.,.,TGCGCCAGCAGTGAAAGCGGGCCGGAGGAGACCCAGTACTTC,CASSESGPEETQYF
TRBV6-6,TRBJ2-7,.,.,TGTGCCAGCAGTCCGGGGAGCGGTCGCTCCTACGAGCAGTACTTC,CASSPGSGRSYEQYF
TRBV28,TRBJ1-2,.,.,TGTGCCAGCAGTCCGGTTGCAGCAGACTATGGCTACACCTTC,CASSPVAADYGYTF
TRBV30,TRBJ2-5,.,.,TGTGCCTGGAGTAGTCAGGAGACCCAGTACTTC,CAWSSQETQYF
TRBV5-1,TRBJ2-7,.,.,TGCGCCAGCAGCTTGTCAGGCTACGAGCAGTACTTC,CASSLSGYEQYF
TRBV7-2,TRBJ2-1,once,.,TGTGCCAGCAGCTTAGACCAGGGCTACCTTGGCAATGAGCAGTTCTTC,CASSLDQGYLGNEQFF
TRBV7-6,TRBJ1-1,few,TRBD1,TGTGCCAGCAGCTCACTACAGGGGAGGGGGGCTGAAGCTTTCTTT,CASSSLQGRGAEAFF
TRBV19,TRBJ1-6,.,.,TGTGCCAGTAGTATCGATGGTACTCTGAGCTCCTATAATTCACCCCTCCACTTT,CASSIDGTLSSYNSPLHF
TRBV7-9,TRBJ2-7,.,.,TGTGCCAGCAGCACCCGGGGGTCCGGGGGGCTCTCCTACGAGCAGTACTTC,CASSTRGSGGLSYEQYF
TRBV6-1,TRBJ2-5,.,.,TGTGCCAGCAGTGAAACCCCCCTGAGAGGCAAAGAAGAGACCCAGTACTTC,CASSETPLRGKEETQYF
TRBV6-5,TRBJ1-1,.,.,TGTGCCAGCACCCGGCTTAGCTGGGACACTGAAGCTTTCTTT,CASTRLSWDTEAFF
TRBV10-3,TRBJ2-7,.,TRBD1,TGTGCCATCAGGGAAACCGGGACAGGGTACAACGAGCAGTACTTC,CAIRETGTGYNEQYF
TRBV2,TRBJ2-3,.,.,TGTGCCAGCAGTGCTTATTCCTGGGATACGCAGTATTTT,CASSAYSWDTQYF
TRBV5-6,TRBJ2-1,few,.,TGTGCCAGCAGCAGGAGCGACTACAATGAGCAGTTCTTC,CASSRSDYNEQFF
TRBV7-9,TRBJ1-2,.,.,TGTGCCAGCAGCGGTCGGGACATAAGGGAGGGCTACACCTTC,CASSGRDIREGYTF
TRBV10-1,TRBJ1-4,.,.,TGCGCCTGTTCGGGTCTGAGTCCCGATGAAAAACTGTTTTTT,CACSGLSPDEKLFF
TRBV11-2,TRBJ2-1,once,TRBD2,TGTGCCAGCATGGGGACTATTAGCGGTTTCTACAATGAGCAGTTCTTC,CASMGTISGFYNEQFF
TRBV6-7,TRBJ2-2,.,.,TGTGCCAGCAGTTACTCGTCCGACAGGCCCACCCCGAACACCGGGGAGCTGTTTTTT,CASSYSSDRPTPNTGELFF
TRBV12-2,TRBJ2-3,.,.,TGTGCAAGTCGCCCCCCTGGTGGGTATGTAACTAGCGGGAGGACGGGGGCAGATACGCAGTATTTT,CASRPPGGYVTSGRTGADTQYF
TRBV2,TRBJ1-6,.,.,TGTGCCAGCAGTGAGGGAAGGGCAGGGAATAATTCACCCCTCCACTTT,CASSEGRAGNNSPLHF